This TCR beta chain comes out of a study of breast tumors, draining lymph nodes, adjacent tissues. As concerns this clonotype: Its antigen is undetermined.

TCRdb processed the multiplex PCR reads anew with MiXCR; each CDR3 protein has one entry. The sample includes about 200,000 distinct CDR3 sequences, 31% of them seen just once. Axillary draining lymph nodes of breast cancer patients supplied the node samples. Study-wide findings and caveats: Compared with lymph nodes, tumors were less diverse; compared with nontumor tissue, more.

The CDR3 extends over 15 amino acids. Germline CDR1 is MGHDK and CDR2 is SYGVNS. Trimming cost V 1 base and J 7 bases, with 11 bases left between them. The chain joins TRBV25-1 to TRBJ1-6; D uncertain. Sequenced sample: axillary lymph node tissue. The sequence was collected from a female donor with breast cancer. Some clones in this sample may be carry-over from other donors' samples. CDR3 DNA: TGTGCCAGCAGTGAATGGGGAAGGGAGAATTCACCCCTCCACTTT. Protein: CASSEWGRENSPLHF.